This T cell receptor beta chain was documented in a study of CD8 T cells in ankylosing spondylitis. Findings of the study overall: A TCR beta motif of fewer than ten highly homologous variants seemed to mark ankylosing spondylitis blood.

This clonotype turned up a few times. The antigen remains undetermined. MiXCR, applied by TCRdb to the 5' RACE reads, yields one record per CDR3 protein. The data show fewer than 650,000 distinct CDR3 sequences, about an eighth seen once. The CDR3 spans 16 residues. Trimming removed 5 bases from V and 2 bases from J, with 15 bases in between. Sequencing used blood, either unsorted or a sorted T cell fraction (not recorded which). The genes are TRBV12-3 or TRBV12-4 and TRBJ2-2, with D unclear. This sequence was found in a male donor with ankylosing spondylitis. In DNA form, the CDR3 reads TGTGCCAGCAGTCTATTAGGGCCAGTTAACACCGGGGAGCTGTTTTTT. It specifies CASSLLGPVNTGELFF.